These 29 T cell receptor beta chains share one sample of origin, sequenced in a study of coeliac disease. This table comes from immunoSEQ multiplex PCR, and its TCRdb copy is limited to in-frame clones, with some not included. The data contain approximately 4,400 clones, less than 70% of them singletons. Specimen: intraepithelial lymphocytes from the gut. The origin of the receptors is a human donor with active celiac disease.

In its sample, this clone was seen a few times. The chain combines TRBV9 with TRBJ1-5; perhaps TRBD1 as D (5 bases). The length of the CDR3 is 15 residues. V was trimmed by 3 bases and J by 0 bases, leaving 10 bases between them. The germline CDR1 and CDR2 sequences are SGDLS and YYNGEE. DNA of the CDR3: TGTGCCAGCAGCGAGTGGGGCGATAGCAATCAGCCCCAGCATTTT. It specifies CASSEWGDSNQPQHF.

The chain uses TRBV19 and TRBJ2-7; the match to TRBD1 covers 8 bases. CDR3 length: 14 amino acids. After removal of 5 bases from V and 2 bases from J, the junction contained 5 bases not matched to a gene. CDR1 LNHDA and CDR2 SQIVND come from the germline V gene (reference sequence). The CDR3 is CASSQGAVPYEQYF. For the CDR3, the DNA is TGTGCCAGTAGTCAGGGGGCGGTGCCCTACGAGCAGTACTTC.

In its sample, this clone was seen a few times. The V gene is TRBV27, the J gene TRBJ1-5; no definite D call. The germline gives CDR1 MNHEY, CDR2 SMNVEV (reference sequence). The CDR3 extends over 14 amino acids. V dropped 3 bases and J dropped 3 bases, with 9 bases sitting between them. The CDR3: CASSFGQDNQPQHF. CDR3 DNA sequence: TGTGCCAGCAGTTTTGGTCAGGACAATCAGCCCCAGCATTTT.

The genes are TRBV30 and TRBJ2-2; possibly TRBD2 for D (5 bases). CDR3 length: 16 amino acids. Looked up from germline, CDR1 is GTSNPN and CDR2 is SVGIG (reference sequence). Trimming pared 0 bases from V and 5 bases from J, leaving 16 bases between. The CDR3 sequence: CAWSVLRRVGTGELFF. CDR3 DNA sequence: TGTGCCTGGAGTGTACTTCGGCGGGTGGGAACCGGGGAGCTGTTTTTT.

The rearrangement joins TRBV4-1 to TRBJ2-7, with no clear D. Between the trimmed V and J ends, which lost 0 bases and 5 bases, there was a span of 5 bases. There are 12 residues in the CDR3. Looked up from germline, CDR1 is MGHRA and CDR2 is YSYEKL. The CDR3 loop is CASSQESDEQYF. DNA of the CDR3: TGCGCCAGCAGCCAAGAATCGGACGAGCAGTACTTC.

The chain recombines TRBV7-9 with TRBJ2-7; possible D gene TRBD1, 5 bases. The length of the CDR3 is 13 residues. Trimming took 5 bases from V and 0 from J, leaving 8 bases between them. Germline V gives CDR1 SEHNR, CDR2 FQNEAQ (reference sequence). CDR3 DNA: TGTGCCAGCAGCCCCGACAGCTCCTACGAGCAGTACTTC. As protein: CASSPDSSYEQYF.

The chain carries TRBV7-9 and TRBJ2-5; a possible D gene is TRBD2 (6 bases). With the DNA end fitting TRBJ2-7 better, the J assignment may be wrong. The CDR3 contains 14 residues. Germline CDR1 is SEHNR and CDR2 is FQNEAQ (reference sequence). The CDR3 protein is CASGGADVTYEQYF. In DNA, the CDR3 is TGTGCCAGCGGAGGGGCGGACGTCACCTACGAGCAGTACTTC.

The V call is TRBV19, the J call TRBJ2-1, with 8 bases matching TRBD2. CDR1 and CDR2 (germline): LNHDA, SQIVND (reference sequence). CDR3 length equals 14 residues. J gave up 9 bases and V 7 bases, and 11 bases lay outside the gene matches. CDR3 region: CASISSGRSGEQFF. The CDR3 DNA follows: TGTGCCAGTATTTCAAGCGGGAGATCGGGTGAGCAGTTCTTC.

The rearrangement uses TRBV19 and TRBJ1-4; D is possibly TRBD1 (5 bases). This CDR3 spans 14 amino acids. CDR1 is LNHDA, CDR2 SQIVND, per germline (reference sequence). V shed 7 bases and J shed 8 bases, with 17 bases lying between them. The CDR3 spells CASTNPRAGEKLFF. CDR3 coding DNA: TGTGCCAGTACAAATCCCAGGGCAGGAGAAAAACTGTTTTTT.

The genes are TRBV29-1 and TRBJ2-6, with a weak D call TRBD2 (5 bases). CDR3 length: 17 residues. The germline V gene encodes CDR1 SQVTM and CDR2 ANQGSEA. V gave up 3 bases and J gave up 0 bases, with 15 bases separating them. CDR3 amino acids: CSVDSPEGRSGANVLTF. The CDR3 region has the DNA TGCAGCGTTGACAGTCCCGAGGGTCGCTCTGGGGCCAACGTCCTGACTTTC.

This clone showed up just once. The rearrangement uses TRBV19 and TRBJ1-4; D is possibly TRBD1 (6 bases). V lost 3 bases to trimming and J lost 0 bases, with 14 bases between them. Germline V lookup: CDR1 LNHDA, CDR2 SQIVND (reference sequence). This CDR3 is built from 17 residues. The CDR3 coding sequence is TGTGCCAGTAGTATCCTCGACAGGAGAGCAACTAATGAAAAACTGTTTTTT. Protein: CASSILDRRATNEKLFF.

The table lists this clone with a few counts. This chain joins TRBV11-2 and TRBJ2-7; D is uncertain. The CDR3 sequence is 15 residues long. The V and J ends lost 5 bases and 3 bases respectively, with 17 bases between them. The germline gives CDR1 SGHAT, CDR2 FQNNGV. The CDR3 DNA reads TGTGCCAGCAGCCTCCCTAGGTCCTTCTACTACGAGCAGTACTTC. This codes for CASSLPRSFYYEQYF. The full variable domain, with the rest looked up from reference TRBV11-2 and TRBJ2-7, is EAGVAQSPRYKIIEKRQSVAFWCNPISGHATLYWYQQILGQGPKLLIQFQNNGVVDDSQLPKDRFSAERLKGVDSTLKIQPAKLEDSAVYLCASSLPRSFYYEQYFGPGTRLTVT.

The CDR3 sequence is CASSVSGLGNEQFF. In DNA form, the CDR3 reads TGTGCCAGCAGCGTATCCGGACTAGGGAATGAGCAGTTCTTC. The chain couples TRBV9 to TRBJ2-1; 7 bases are a match to TRBD2. The V gene end was trimmed by 1 base and the J gene end by 7 bases; junction bases not matched to a gene: 5. CDR3 length equals 14 residues. Germline V gives CDR1 SGDLS, CDR2 YYNGEE. Combining the CDR3 with reference TRBV9 and TRBJ2-1 gives the whole variable domain DSGVTQTPKHLITATGQRVTLRCSPRSGDLSVYWYQQSLDQGLQFLIQYYNGEERAKGNILERFSAQQFPDLHSELNLSSLELGDSALYFCASSVSGLGNEQFFGPGTRLTVL.

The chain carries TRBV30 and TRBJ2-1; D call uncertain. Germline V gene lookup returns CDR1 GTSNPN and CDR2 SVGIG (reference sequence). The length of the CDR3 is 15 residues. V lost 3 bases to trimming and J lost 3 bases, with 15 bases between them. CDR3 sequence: CAWRERGTIYNEQFF. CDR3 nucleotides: TGTGCCTGGAGGGAACGCGGTACTATCTACAATGAGCAGTTCTTC.

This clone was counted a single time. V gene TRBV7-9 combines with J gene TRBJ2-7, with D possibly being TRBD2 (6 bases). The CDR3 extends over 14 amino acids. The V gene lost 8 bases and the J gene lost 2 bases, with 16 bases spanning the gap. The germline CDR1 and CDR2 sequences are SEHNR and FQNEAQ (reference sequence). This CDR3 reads CASGGADVTYEQYF. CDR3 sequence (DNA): TGTGCCAGCGGAGGGGCGGACGTCACCTACGAGCAGTACTTC.

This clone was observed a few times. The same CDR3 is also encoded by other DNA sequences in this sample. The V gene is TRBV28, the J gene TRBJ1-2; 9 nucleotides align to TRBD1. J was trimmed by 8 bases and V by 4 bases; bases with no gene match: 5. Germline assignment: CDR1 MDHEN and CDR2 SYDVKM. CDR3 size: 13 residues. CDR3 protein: CASSSRTGVGYTF. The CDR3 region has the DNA TGTGCCAGCAGTTCACGGACAGGGGTAGGCTACACCTTC.

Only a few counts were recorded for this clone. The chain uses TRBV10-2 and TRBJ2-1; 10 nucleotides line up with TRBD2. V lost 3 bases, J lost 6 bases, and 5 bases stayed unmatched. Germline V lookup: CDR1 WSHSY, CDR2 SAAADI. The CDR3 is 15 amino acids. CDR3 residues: CASSDGTSVINEQFF. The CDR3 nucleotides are TGCGCCAGCAGTGACGGGACTAGCGTTATCAATGAGCAGTTCTTC.

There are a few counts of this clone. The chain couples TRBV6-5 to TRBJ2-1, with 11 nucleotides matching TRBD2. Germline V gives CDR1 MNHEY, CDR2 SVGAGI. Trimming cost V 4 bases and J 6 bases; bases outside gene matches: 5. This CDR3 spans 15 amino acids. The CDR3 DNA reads TGTGCCAGCAGTTTCGGGACTAGCGGACGCAATGAGCAGTTCTTC. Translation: CASSFGTSGRNEQFF.

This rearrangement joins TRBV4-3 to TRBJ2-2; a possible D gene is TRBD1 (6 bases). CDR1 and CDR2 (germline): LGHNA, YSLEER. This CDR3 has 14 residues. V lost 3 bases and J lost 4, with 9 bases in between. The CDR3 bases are TGCGCCAGCAGCCAGGCAGGGGCCACCGGGGAGCTGTTTTTT. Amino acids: CASSQAGATGELFF.

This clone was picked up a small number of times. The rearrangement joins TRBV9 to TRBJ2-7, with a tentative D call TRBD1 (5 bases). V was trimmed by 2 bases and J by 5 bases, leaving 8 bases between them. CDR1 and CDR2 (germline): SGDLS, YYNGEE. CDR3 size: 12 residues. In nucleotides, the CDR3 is TGTGCCAGCAGCGTTCAGGGTGACGAGCAGTACTTC. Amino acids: CASSVQGDEQYF.

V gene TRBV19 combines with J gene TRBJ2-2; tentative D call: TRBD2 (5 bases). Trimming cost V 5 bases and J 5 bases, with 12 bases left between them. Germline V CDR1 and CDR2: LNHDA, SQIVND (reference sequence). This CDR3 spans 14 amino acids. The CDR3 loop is CASSSPGRTGELFF. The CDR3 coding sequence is TGTGCCAGTAGTTCCCCGGGGAGAACCGGGGAGCTGTTTTTT.

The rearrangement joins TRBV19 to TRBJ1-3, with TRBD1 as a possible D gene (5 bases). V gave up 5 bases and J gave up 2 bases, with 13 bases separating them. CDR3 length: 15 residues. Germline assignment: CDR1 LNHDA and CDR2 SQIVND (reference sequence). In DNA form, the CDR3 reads TGTGCCAGTAGTCCTTGGACACTGACTGGAAACACCATATATTTT. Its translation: CASSPWTLTGNTIYF.

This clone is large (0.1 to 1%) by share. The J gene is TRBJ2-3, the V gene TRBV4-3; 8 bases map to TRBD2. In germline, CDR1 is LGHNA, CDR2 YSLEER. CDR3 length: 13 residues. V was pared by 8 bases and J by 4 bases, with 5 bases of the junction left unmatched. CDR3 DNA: TGCGCCAGCGGAACGGGAGGGCCAGATACGCAGTATTTT. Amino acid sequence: CASGTGGPDTQYF.

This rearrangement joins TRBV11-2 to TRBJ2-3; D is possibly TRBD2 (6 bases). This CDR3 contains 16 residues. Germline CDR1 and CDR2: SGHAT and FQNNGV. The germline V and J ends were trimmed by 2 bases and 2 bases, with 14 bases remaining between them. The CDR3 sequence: CASSLRGGGDTDTQYF. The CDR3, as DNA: TGTGCCAGCAGCTTACGAGGTGGCGGGGACACAGATACGCAGTATTTT.

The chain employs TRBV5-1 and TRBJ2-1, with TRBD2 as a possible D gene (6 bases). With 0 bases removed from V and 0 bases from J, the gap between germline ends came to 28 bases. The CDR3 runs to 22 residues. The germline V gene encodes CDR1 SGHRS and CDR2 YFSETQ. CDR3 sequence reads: CASSLAWWWVEGGISSYNEQFF. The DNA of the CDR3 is TGCGCCAGCAGCTTGGCCTGGTGGTGGGTCGAGGGCGGGATAAGCTCCTACAATGAGCAGTTCTTC.

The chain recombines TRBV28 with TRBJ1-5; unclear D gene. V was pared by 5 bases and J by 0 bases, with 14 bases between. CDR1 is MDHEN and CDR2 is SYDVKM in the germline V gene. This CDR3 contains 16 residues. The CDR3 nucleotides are TGTGCCAGCAGTCTGGTTTGGCAGTATAGCAATCAGCCCCAGCATTTT. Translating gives CASSLVWQYSNQPQHF.

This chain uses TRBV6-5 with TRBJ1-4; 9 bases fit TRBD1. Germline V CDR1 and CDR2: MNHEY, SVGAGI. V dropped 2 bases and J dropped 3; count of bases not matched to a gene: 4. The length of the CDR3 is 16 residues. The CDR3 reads CASSYDRGRSNEKLFF. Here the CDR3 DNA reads TGTGCCAGCAGTTACGACAGGGGGAGATCTAATGAAAAACTGTTTTTT.

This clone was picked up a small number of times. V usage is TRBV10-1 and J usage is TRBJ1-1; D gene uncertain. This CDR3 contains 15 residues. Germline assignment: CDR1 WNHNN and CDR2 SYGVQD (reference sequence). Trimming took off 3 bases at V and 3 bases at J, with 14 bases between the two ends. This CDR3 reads CASSDYTGGDTEAFF. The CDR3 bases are TGCGCCAGCAGTGATTACACGGGCGGGGACACTGAAGCTTTCTTT.

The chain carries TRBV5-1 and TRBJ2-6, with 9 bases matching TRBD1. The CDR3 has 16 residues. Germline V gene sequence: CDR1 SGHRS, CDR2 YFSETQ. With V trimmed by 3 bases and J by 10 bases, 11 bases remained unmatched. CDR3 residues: CASSYRSRDRVNVLTF. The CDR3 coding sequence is TGCGCCAGCAGCTACCGGAGCCGGGACAGGGTTAACGTCCTGACTTTC.